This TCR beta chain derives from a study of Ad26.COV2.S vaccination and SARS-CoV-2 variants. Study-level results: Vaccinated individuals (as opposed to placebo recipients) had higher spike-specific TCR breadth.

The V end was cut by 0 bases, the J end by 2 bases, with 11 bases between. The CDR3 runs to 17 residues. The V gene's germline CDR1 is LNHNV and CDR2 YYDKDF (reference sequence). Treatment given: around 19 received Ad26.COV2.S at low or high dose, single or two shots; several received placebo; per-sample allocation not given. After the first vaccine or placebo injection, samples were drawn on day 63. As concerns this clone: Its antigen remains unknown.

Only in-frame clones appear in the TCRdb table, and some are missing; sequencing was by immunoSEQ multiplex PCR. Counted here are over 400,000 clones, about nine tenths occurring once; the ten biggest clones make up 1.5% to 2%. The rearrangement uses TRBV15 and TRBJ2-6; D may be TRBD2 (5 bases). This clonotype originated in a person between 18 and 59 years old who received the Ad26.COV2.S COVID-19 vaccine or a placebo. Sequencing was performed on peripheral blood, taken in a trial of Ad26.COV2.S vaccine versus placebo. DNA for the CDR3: TGTGCCACCAGCAGAGACCCCCCGGGGACTGGGGCCAACGTCCTGACTTTC. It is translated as CATSRDPPGTGANVLTF.